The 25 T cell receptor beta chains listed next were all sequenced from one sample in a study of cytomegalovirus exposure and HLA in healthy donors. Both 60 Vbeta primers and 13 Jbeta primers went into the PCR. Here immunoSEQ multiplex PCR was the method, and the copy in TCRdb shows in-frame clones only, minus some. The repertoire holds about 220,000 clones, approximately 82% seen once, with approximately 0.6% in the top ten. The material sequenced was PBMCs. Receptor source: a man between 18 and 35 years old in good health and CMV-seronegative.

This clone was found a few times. The CDR3 loop reads CASSWRQGSNEQYF. The CDR3 DNA reads as TGTGCCAGCAGCTGGCGGCAGGGGTCGAACGAGCAGTACTTC. This sequence joins TRBV27 and TRBJ2-7; TRBD1 is a possible D gene (6 bases). Looked up from germline, CDR1 is MNHEY and CDR2 is SMNVEV (reference sequence). Trimming removed 6 bases at V and 5 bases at J, with 17 bases between. The CDR3 sequence is 14 residues long.

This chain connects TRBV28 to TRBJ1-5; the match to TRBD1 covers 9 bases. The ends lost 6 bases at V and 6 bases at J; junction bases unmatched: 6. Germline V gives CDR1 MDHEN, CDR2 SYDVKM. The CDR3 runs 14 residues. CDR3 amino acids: CASRGTGTSQPQHF. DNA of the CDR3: TGTGCCAGCAGGGGGACAGGGACGAGTCAGCCCCAGCATTTT.

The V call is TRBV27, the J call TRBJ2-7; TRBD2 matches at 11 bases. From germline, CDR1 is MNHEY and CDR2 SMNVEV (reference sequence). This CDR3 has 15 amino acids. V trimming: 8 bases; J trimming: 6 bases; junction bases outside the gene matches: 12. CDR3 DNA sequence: TGTGCCAGCTCAAACCCGGCTAGCGGGGGGCTCGAGCAGTACTTC. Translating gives CASSNPASGGLEQYF.

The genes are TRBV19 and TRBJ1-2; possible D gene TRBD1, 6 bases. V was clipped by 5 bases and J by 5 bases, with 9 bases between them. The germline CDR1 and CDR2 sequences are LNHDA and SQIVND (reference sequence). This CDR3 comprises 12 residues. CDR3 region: CASSPQGYGYTF. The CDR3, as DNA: TGTGCCAGTAGTCCACAGGGATATGGCTACACCTTC.

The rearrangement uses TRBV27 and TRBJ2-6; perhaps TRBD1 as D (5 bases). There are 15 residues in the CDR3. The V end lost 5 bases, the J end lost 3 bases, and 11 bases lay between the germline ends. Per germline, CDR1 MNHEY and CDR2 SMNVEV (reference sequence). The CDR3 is CASSITGFGANVLTF. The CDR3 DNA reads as TGTGCCAGCAGTATTACAGGCTTTGGGGCCAACGTCCTGACTTTC. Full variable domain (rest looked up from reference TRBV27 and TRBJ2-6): EAQVTQNPRYLITVTGKKLTVTCSQNMNHEYMSWYRQDPGLGLRQIYYSMNVEVTDKGDVPEGYKVSRKEKRNFPLILESPSPNQTSLYFCASSITGFGANVLTFGAGSRLTVL.

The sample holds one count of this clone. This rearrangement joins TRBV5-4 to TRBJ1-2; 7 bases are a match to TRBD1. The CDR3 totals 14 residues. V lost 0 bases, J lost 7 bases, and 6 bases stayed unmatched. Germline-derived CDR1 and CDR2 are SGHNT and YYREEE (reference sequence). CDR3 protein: CASSLEGACPGYTF. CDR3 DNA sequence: TGTGCCAGCAGCTTGGAGGGGGCATGCCCTGGCTACACCTTC.

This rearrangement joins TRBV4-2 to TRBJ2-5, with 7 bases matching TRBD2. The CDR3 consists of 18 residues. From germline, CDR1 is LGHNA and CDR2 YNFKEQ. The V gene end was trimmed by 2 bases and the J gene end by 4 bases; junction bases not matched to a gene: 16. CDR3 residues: CASSQREGNGRPGETQYF. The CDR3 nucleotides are TGTGCCAGCAGCCAACGCGAAGGGAACGGGAGGCCGGGAGAGACCCAGTACTTC.

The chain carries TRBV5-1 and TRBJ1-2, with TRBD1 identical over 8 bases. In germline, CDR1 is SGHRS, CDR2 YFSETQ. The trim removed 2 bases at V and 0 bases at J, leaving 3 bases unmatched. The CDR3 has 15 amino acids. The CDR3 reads CASSFLTGANYGYTF. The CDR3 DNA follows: TGCGCCAGCAGCTTCCTGACAGGGGCTAACTATGGCTACACCTTC.

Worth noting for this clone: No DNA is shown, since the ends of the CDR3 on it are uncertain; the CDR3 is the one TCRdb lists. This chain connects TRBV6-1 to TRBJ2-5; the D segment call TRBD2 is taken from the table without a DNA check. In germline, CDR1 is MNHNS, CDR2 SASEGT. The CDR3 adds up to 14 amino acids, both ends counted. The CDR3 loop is CASRKKGLILAQYF.

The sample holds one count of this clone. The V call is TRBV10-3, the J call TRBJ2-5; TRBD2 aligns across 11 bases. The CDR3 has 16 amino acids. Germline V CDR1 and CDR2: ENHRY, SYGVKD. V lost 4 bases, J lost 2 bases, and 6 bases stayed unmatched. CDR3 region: CAISADSGRVQETQYF. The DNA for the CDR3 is TGTGCCATCAGTGCTGATAGCGGGAGGGTGCAAGAGACCCAGTACTTC.

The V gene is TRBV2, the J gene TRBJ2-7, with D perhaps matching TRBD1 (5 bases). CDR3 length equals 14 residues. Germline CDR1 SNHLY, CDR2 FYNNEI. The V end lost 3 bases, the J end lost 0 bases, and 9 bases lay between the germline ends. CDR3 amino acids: CASSESTVSYEQYF. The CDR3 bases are TGTGCCAGCAGTGAGTCGACAGTCTCCTACGAGCAGTACTTC.

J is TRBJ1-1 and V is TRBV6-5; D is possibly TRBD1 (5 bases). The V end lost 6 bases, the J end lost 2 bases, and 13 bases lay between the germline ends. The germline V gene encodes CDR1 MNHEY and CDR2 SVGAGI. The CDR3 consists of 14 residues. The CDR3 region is CASSLRTPNTEAFF. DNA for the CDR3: TGTGCCAGCAGCCTACGGACACCTAACACTGAAGCTTTCTTT.

The CDR3 bases are TGTGCCAGCAGCCACCCCTCGACTAGCGGGAGGGCCTACGAGCAGTACTTC. Encoded protein: CASSHPSTSGRAYEQYF. The chain carries TRBV4-2 and TRBJ2-7; 14 bases are shared with TRBD2. Looked up from germline, CDR1 is LGHNA and CDR2 is YNFKEQ. This CDR3 spans 17 amino acids. V shed 3 bases, J shed 2 bases, and the junction held 6 bases outside the gene matches.

CDR3: CASSGLAGYREQYF. CDR3 DNA: TGCGCCAGCAGCGGACTAGCGGGATATCGCGAGCAGTACTTC. This rearrangement joins TRBV5-1 to TRBJ2-7; 12 nucleotides line up with TRBD2. Germline lookup yields CDR1 SGHRS and CDR2 YFSETQ. This CDR3 comprises 14 residues. Unmatched junction bases numbered 5, after V lost 4 bases and J lost 6 bases.

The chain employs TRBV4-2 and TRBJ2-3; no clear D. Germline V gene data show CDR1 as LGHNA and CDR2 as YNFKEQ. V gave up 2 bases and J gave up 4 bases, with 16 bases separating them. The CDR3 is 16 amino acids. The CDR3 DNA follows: TGTGCCAGCAGCCAAAGTGTTAGTCCGGTGGCAGATACGCAGTATTTT. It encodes CASSQSVSPVADTQYF.

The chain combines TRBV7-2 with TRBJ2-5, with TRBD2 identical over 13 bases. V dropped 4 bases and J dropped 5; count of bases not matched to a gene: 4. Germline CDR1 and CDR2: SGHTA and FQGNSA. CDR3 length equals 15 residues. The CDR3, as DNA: TGTGCCAGCAGCTCAGGACTAGCGGGAGTTGAGACCCAGTACTTC. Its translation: CASSSGLAGVETQYF.

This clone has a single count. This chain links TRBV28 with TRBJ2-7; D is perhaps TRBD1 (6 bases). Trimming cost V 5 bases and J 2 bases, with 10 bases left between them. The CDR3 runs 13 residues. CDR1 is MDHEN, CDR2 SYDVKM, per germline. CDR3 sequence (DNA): TGTGCCAGCAGTGGGACACCGACCTACGAGCAGTACTTC. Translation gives CASSGTPTYEQYF.

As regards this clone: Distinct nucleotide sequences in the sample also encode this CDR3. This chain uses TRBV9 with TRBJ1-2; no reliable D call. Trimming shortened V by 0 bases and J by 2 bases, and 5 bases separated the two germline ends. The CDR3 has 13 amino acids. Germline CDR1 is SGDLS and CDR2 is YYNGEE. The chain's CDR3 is CASSVAGNYGYTF. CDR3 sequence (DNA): TGTGCCAGCAGCGTAGCAGGAAACTATGGCTACACCTTC.

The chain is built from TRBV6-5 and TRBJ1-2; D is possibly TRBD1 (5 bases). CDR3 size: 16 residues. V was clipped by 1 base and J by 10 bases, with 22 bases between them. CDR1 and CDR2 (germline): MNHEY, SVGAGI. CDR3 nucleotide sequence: TGTGCCAGCAGTTACTATTCAGGCGGGGGATCGATCTACTACACCTTC. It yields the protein CASSYYSGGGSIYYTF.

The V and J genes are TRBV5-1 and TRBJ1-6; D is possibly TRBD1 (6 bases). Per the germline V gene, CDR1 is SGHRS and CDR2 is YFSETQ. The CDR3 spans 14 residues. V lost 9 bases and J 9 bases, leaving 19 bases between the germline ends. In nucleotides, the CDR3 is TGCGCCACAGGGGAGGGGCGCGCTAGTTCACCCCTCCACTTT. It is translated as CATGEGRASSPLHF.

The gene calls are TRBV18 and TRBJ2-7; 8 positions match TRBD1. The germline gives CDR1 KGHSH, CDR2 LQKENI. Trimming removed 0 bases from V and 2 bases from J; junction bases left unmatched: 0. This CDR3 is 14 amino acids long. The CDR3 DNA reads TGTGCCAGCTCACCACCGGGACAGGCCTACGAGCAGTACTTC. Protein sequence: CASSPPGQAYEQYF.

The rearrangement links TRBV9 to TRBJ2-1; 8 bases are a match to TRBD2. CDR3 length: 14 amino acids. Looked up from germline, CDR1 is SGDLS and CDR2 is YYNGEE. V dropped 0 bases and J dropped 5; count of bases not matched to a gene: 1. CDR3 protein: CASSVDGRDNEQFF. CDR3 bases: TGTGCCAGCAGCGTAGACGGGAGGGACAATGAGCAGTTCTTC.

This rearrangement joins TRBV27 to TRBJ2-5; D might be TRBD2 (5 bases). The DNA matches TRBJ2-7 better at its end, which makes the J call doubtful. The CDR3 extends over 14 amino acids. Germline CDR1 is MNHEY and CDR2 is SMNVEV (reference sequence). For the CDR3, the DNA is TGTGCCAGCGGCCTTTCCGGGATTCCCTACGAGCAGTACTTC. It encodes CASGLSGIPYEQYF.

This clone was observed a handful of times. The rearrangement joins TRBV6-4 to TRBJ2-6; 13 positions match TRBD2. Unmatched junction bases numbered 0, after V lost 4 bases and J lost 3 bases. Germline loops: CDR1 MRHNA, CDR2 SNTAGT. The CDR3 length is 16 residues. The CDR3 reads CASSGTSGSGANVLTF. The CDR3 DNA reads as TGTGCCAGCAGTGGGACTAGCGGGAGTGGGGCCAACGTCCTGACTTTC.

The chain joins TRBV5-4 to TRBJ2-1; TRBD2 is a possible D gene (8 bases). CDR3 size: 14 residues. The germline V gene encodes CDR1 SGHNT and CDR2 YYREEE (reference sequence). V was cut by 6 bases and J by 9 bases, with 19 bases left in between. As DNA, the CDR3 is TGTGCCAGCACGCGGGGGGAGGGGGCTGGTGAGCAGTTCTTC. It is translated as CASTRGEGAGEQFF.